Listed below are T cell receptor beta chains from one sample, sequenced in a study of cytomegalovirus exposure and HLA in healthy donors. Clones were sequenced by immunoSEQ multiplex PCR, and TCRdb holds only the in-frame ones, with some missing. The sample lists over 150,000 clones; roughly two thirds were seen once. Sequenced: PBMCs. The receptors stem from a woman between 35 and 50 years old in good health and CMV-seropositive. The CDR3 runs from the conserved cysteine through the conserved F or W. Fields, in order: V gene, CDR3 length, D gene, clone size, J gene, CDR3 protein, CDR3 DNA. The D gene is left open where the match is weak. Some rows have no size entry. The others give once, few or many, or a class for an expanded clone.

TRBV5-1	13	-	-	TRBJ2-1	CASSLQGNNEQFF	TGCGCCAGCAGCTTGCAGGGGAACAATGAGCAGTTCTTC
TRBV5-6	14	-	-	TRBJ1-2	CASSLWGVNYGYTF	TGTGCCAGCAGCTTGTGGGGGGTGAACTATGGCTACACCTTC
TRBV7-8	14	TRBD1	-	TRBJ2-1	CASRHGQGANEQFF	TGTGCCAGCAGGCACGGACAGGGGGCCAATGAGCAGTTCTTC
TRBV27	15	-	-	TRBJ2-6	CASRLQGYGANVLTF	TGTGCCAGCAGATTACAGGGATATGGGGCCAACGTCCTGACTTTC
TRBV5-6	16	-	-	TRBJ2-2	CASSLAGTPPIGELFF	TGTGCCAGCAGCTTGGCGGGGACACCTCCGATCGGGGAGCTGTTTTTT
TRBV9	15	-	-	TRBJ1-1	CASSPRGAEGTEAFF	TGTGCCAGCAGCCCCCGGGGGGCGGAAGGTACTGAAGCTTTCTTT
TRBV27	16	TRBD1	-	TRBJ2-2	CASSQGTGFNAGELFF	TGTGCCAGCAGTCAAGGGACAGGGTTTAATGCCGGGGAGCTGTTTTTT
TRBV19	15	TRBD1	few	TRBJ1-4	CASSMQGVANEKLFF	TGTGCCAGTAGTATGCAGGGGGTGGCTAATGAAAAACTGTTTTTT
TRBV6-5	14	TRBD1	few	TRBJ2-2	CASLTGGLAGELFF	TGTGCCAGCCTGACAGGGGGCCTTGCCGGGGAGCTGTTTTTT
TRBV5-6	13	-	few	TRBJ2-5	CASSLSGSETQYF	TGTGCCAGCAGCTTGTCAGGGTCGGAGACCCAGTACTTC
TRBV29-1	14	TRBD2	-	TRBJ2-1	CSAYRLALYNEQFF	TGCAGCGCCTATCGACTAGCGCTATACAATGAGCAGTTCTTC
TRBV6-4	13	-	-	TRBJ2-1	CASSSRGNDEQFF	TGTGCCAGCAGTTCCAGGGGAAATGATGAGCAGTTCTTC
TRBV7-9	13	-	-	TRBJ2-7	CASSLAGGSEQYF	TGTGCCAGCAGCTTAGCTGGCGGGTCCGAGCAGTACTTC
TRBV5-4	13	-	-	TRBJ2-5	CASSLDSQETQYF	TGTGCCAGCAGCTTGGACAGCCAAGAGACCCAGTACTTC